Detailed here is one TCR beta chain. This clone was recorded a few times. The antigen it binds to is not known. There are no base qualities to consult, and no much larger clone falls within one base. TCRbeta CDR3 regions were amplified from genomic DNA using the immunoSEQ Assay, a bias-controlled multiplex PCR. Under the source paper's analysis protocol: The number of nucleated cells in each sample was estimated from the amplification of reference gene primers within the assay. To quantify the absolute abundance of each unique TCRbeta CDR3 rearrangement, sequence reads were collapsed and filtered. For each sample, productive Simpson clonality was calculated as the square root of Simpson's diversity index over productive rearrangements. Drawn from immuneACCESS, this table holds only the in-frame rearrangements with V and J called that TCRdb kept. Clones are partly lost; checked studies trace under half to an unresolved V gene and leave the rest unexplained. The D gene and trimming were derived from the DNA, and the V and J assignments and clone size from that table. This sample has tens of thousands of clones in its table, and 81% of those were observed once. The ten largest clones capture 9.2% of the sample.

Whole blood was collected in K2EDTA tubes by collaborating institutions according to the institutions' own protocols. For TCRbeta analysis, collaborators shipped samples as frozen whole blood, isolated PBMCs, or DNA extracted from either of those sample types. These data originate in a study of blood T cell repertoires in COVID-19 (dated by TCRdb to the early 2020s). Background for the entire study: The collaborator samples originated in the United States, Italy and Spain and spanned the acute and convalescent phases of COVID-19. The prospective study material was composed of cDNA or gDNA derived from T cells, B-cell-depleted T cells, or PBMCs. Deeply sampled blood TCRbeta repertoires from subjects exposed to, actively infected with, or recovered from COVID-19 were included in the dataset. The repertoires were released in a freely available public database meant as a resource for research on the immune response to SARS-CoV-2. The samples were drawn from two sources: the first 160 participants of the ongoing ImmuneRACE study, and 1,254 subjects contributed by 6 global collaborators. A de-identified subject ID, COVID-19 status, age in years and sex were almost always included in the sample metadata. Where HLA class I and class II types were available, the types were taken from metadata supplied by the sample provider, not from assay-based typing. Study-wide findings and limitations: The amount of clinical and demographic metadata varied by source and participant and was provided uncurated.

Counted from cysteine to phenylalanine, this CDR3 has 14 amino acids. Kept here is only the CDR3 DNA, which spans 42 bases and is read in frame from base 1. For CDR1 and CDR2, the germline V gene lists MDHEN and SYDVKM. V gives up 4 bases and J gives up 6 bases, and the segment between their germline ends measures 15 bases. The TCR comes from a human donor in a cohort sampled during active COVID-19. Sequenced material: peripheral blood. The chain was built from TRBV28 and TRBJ1-1, with the D gene not confidently named. The sequence in DNA is TGTGCCAGCAGTTGGGTTCGGAGGGCAGCTGAAGCTTTCTTT. It specifies CASSWVRRAAEAFF.